This passage covers 9 T cell receptor beta chains from one sample sequenced in a study of cytomegalovirus exposure and HLA in healthy donors. The primer mix had 60 Vbeta and 13 Jbeta primers. TCRdb's table, derived via immunoSEQ multiplex PCR, lists solely in-frame clones and lacks some. Of under 200,000 clones in the sample, around 62% are singletons; the top ten hold under 3%. The sample comprised PBMCs. These receptors all come from a man aged 35-49 years in good health and CMV-seronegative.

This sequence joins TRBV5-1 and TRBJ2-5, with TRBD1 matching over 9 bases. Looked up from germline, CDR1 is SGHRS and CDR2 is YFSETQ. The CDR3 sequence is 16 residues long. After removal of 1 base from V and 2 bases from J, the junction contained 6 bases not matched to a gene. In DNA, the CDR3 is TGCGCCAGCAGCTTGTCGGGACAGGGACGTCAAGAGACCCAGTACTTC. It translates to CASSLSGQGRQETQYF.

The V call is TRBV6-5, the J call TRBJ1-4; 9 nucleotides align to TRBD1. V shed 6 bases, J shed 7 bases, and the junction held 6 bases outside the gene matches. Per germline, CDR1 MNHEY and CDR2 SVGAGI. CDR3 length: 14 amino acids. CDR3 DNA: TGTGCCAGCAGCCGGACAGGGGAGGCTGAAAAACTGTTTTTT. Translating gives CASSRTGEAEKLFF.

This clone has just one count. The chain employs TRBV28 and TRBJ1-6, with D possibly matching TRBD1 (5 bases). Germline V gene sequence: CDR1 MDHEN, CDR2 SYDVKM. The V gene lost 6 bases and the J gene lost 10 bases, with 16 bases spanning the gap. There are 14 residues in the CDR3. CDR3 DNA sequence: TGTGCCAGCAGCCCCGCCGGGGGAGGGTCACCCCTCCACTTT. Translating it yields CASSPAGGGSPLHF. The full variable domain, completed using reference TRBV28 and TRBJ1-6, is DVKVTQSSRYLVKRTGEKVFLECVQDMDHENMFWYRQDPGLGLRLIYFSYDVKMKEKGDIPEGYSVSREKKERFSLILESASTNQTSMYLCASSPAGGGSPLHFGNGTRLTVT.

This clone came up a few times. The rearrangement joins TRBV28 to TRBJ1-2; perhaps TRBD1 as D (5 bases). The CDR3 has 14 residues. V was cut by 8 bases and J by 1 base, with 14 bases left in between. Germline V gene sequence: CDR1 MDHEN, CDR2 SYDVKM. The CDR3, as DNA: TGTGCCAGCCAGGGCATCTCGCTTAACTATGGCTACACCTTC. Protein: CASQGISLNYGYTF.

This clone has more than one count but fewer than ten. The rearrangement links TRBV7-3 to TRBJ2-3; maybe TRBD2 (6 bases). The CDR3 contains 16 residues. V was trimmed by 2 bases and J by 6 bases, leaving 18 bases between them. CDR1 SGHTA and CDR2 FQGTGA come from the germline V gene. The CDR3 DNA sequence: TGTGCCAGCAGCTTAGAGGCGGGAAGGGGACCCGATACGCAGTATTTT. Translated, it gives CASSLEAGRGPDTQYF.

The gene calls are TRBV6-5 and TRBJ2-3; TRBD1 might be the D (5 bases). V dropped 10 bases and J dropped 0 bases, with 17 bases sitting between them. Germline CDR1 is MNHEY and CDR2 is SVGAGI. The CDR3 totals 15 residues. CDR3 loop: CATETGEASTDTQYF. The CDR3 bases are TGTGCCACCGAAACAGGAGAAGCTAGCACAGATACGCAGTATTTT.

This rearrangement joins TRBV7-3 to TRBJ2-1; D is possibly TRBD2 (6 bases). Germline CDR1 reads SGHTA; CDR2 reads FQGTGA. This CDR3 contains 14 residues. V was pared by 5 bases and J by 2 bases, with 10 bases between. CDR3 DNA: TGTGCCAGCAGCCTGGAGGGGCCCTACAATGAGCAGTTCTTC. Protein: CASSLEGPYNEQFF.

The chain has TRBV13 and TRBJ2-7, with TRBD1 matching over 11 bases. This CDR3 has 15 amino acids. Germline CDR1 is PRHDT and CDR2 is FYEKMQ (reference sequence). The ends lost 4 bases at V and 6 bases at J; junction bases unmatched: 8. CDR3: CASSSGGDRGVEQYF. The CDR3 DNA reads as TGTGCCAGCAGCTCTGGCGGGGACAGGGGGGTCGAGCAGTACTTC.

This clone has just a few counts. The chain joins TRBV7-2 to TRBJ1-2, with unresolved D. This CDR3 is built from 13 residues. V lost 5 bases and J 8 bases, leaving 15 bases between the germline ends. Looked up from germline, CDR1 is SGHTA and CDR2 is FQGNSA. The CDR3 coding sequence is TGTGCCAGCAGCCCCGGGAACGTCGGGGGCTACACCTTC. Its protein is CASSPGNVGGYTF. Drawing the rest from reference TRBV7-2 and TRBJ1-2, the complete variable domain is GAGVSQSPSNKVTEKGKDVELRCDPISGHTALYWYRQSLGQGLEFLIYFQGNSAPDKSGLPSDRFSAERTGGSVSTLTIQRTQQEDSAVYLCASSPGNVGGYTFGSGTRLTVV.